A single sample gave rise to the 28 T cell receptor beta chains below, sequenced in a study of blood T cell repertoires in COVID-19. The repertoire was sequenced with immunoSEQ multiplex PCR; TCRdb's copy has only in-frame clones and lacks some. The table lists 120,000 or so clones, about 87% of them singletons. The source material was peripheral blood. All receptors derive from a woman in her fifties or sixties with acute or convalescent COVID-19.

This clone has more than one count but fewer than ten. V and J are TRBV4-1 and TRBJ1-1; the match to TRBD1 covers 7 bases. Trimming took 4 bases from V and 6 from J; bases not matched to a gene: 11. This CDR3 contains 15 residues. The V gene's germline CDR1 is MGHRA and CDR2 YSYEKL. In DNA form, the CDR3 reads TGCGCCAGCAGCCGACCGGACAGGCCGTCTTCTGAAGCTTTCTTT. This sequence encodes CASSRPDRPSSEAFF.

CDR3 sequence: CASIGGSSYGYTF. The CDR3 DNA is TGTGCCAGTATAGGCGGGTCGAGCTATGGCTACACCTTC. The V gene is TRBV19, the J gene TRBJ1-2, with D uncertain. The CDR3 extends over 13 amino acids. Trimming removed 7 bases at V and 4 bases at J, with 13 bases between. The germline V gene has CDR1 LNHDA and CDR2 SQIVND (reference sequence).

The V call is TRBV5-4, the J call TRBJ1-1; D gene unclear. The CDR3 extends over 16 amino acids. Trimming shortened V by 4 bases and J by 5 bases, and 21 bases separated the two germline ends. The germline gives CDR1 SGHNT, CDR2 YYREEE (reference sequence). The CDR3 nucleotides are TGTGCCAGCAGCCTGGACTCCGCGGCAGCGGGGACTGAAGCTTTCTTT. It yields the protein CASSLDSAAAGTEAFF.

This chain connects TRBV6-5 to TRBJ1-1; 9 bases match TRBD1. Germline trimming cut 5 bases from V and 4 bases from J; bases unmatched to any gene: 5. The CDR3 has 14 amino acids. CDR1 and CDR2 from the germline V gene are MNHEY and SVGAGI. This chain's CDR3 is CASSRDRDRTEAFF. Here the CDR3 DNA reads TGTGCCAGCAGTCGGGACAGGGATCGCACTGAAGCTTTCTTT.

This clone was seen just once. Distinct nucleotide sequences in the sample also encode this CDR3. The chain carries TRBV5-1 and TRBJ2-5, with 7 bases fitting TRBD1. The V segment lost 4 bases and the J segment 3 bases; nucleotides outside the gene matches: 3. The CDR3 spans 13 residues. Germline V gene sequence: CDR1 SGHRS, CDR2 YFSETQ. The CDR3 DNA sequence: TGCGCCAGCAGCCTTGGGACAGAAGAGACCCAGTACTTC. Protein product: CASSLGTEETQYF.

The rearrangement uses TRBV12-5 and TRBJ1-1; the D gene is possibly TRBD1 (6 bases). The CDR3 runs to 18 residues. From germline, CDR1 is LGHNT and CDR2 FRNRAP. Trimming removed 5 bases from V and 0 bases from J, with 22 bases in between. The CDR3: CASGAKPSRTVMNTEAFF. DNA for the CDR3: TGTGCTAGTGGTGCGAAACCTTCTCGGACAGTAATGAACACTGAAGCTTTCTTT.

The chain is built from TRBV9 and TRBJ1-1; possibly TRBD1 for D (5 bases). The CDR3 has 13 amino acids. V dropped 0 bases and J dropped 11 bases, with 14 bases sitting between them. Per the germline V gene, CDR1 is SGDLS and CDR2 is YYNGEE. In nucleotides, the CDR3 is TGTGCCAGCAGCGTAGCTCCCTCGACAGACGCTTTCTTT. Its translation is CASSVAPSTDAFF.

This clone was counted a single time. This chain links TRBV4-2 with TRBJ2-1; D is perhaps TRBD2 (5 bases). Germline assignment: CDR1 LGHNA and CDR2 YNFKEQ. The V end lost 2 bases, the J end lost 9 bases, and 5 bases lay between the germline ends. CDR3 length: 11 amino acids. The CDR3 spells CASSQTSEQFF. The CDR3 region has the DNA TGTGCCAGCAGCCAAACTAGTGAGCAGTTCTTC.

The chain is built from TRBV3-1 (or the pseudogene TRBV3-2) and TRBJ2-2; 13 nucleotides line up with TRBD2. Germline V gene sequence: CDR1 LGHDT, CDR2 YNNKEL (reference sequence). V shed 6 bases, J shed 5 bases, and the junction held 9 bases outside the gene matches. The CDR3 is 17 amino acids. The DNA for the CDR3 is TGTGCCAGCAGTCCCGGACTAGCGGGAGCCCGGACCGGGGAGCTGTTTTTT. The encoded protein is CASSPGLAGARTGELFF.

The V gene is TRBV7-9, the J gene TRBJ1-1, with TRBD1 matching 9 bases. The CDR3 totals 16 residues. CDR1 SEHNR and CDR2 FQNEAQ come from the germline V gene (reference sequence). V gave up 5 bases and J gave up 7 bases; unmatched junction bases: 14. The CDR3 DNA is TGTGCCAGCAGCATGACAGGGGGTGGCCTCCCCAATGAAGCTTTCTTT. This translates into CASSMTGGGLPNEAFF. Based on the CDR3 plus reference TRBV7-9 and TRBJ1-1, the full variable domain is DTGVSQNPRHKITKRGQNVTFRCDPISEHNRLYWYRQTLGQGPEFLTYFQNEAQLEKSRLLSDRFSAERPKGSFSTLEIQRTEQGDSAMYLCASSMTGGGLPNEAFFGQGTRLTVV.

This chain connects TRBV18 to TRBJ1-1; a possible D gene is TRBD1 (6 bases). The V and J ends lost 5 bases and 0 bases respectively, with 31 bases between them. The CDR3 extends over 21 amino acids. CDR1 and CDR2 from the germline V gene are KGHSH and LQKENI. The CDR3 here is CASSSDQGTYSGTFMNTEAFF. The CDR3 DNA reads as TGTGCCAGCTCATCAGATCAGGGGACGTATTCTGGAACTTTTATGAACACTGAAGCTTTCTTT.

This clone was recorded a few times. The chain couples TRBV6-5 to TRBJ2-1; 10 nucleotides align to TRBD2. V lost 5 bases and J lost 5; bases outside the gene matches: 6. Germline lookup yields CDR1 MNHEY and CDR2 SVGAGI. The CDR3 contains 15 residues. As DNA, the CDR3 is TGTGCCAGCAGTCCACTAGCGGGGTTTGACAATGAGCAGTTCTTC. Its protein is CASSPLAGFDNEQFF.

The chain employs TRBV12-3 or TRBV12-4 and TRBJ1-1; D is undetermined. V dropped 4 bases and J dropped 2 bases, with 8 bases sitting between them. CDR3 length: 13 residues. CDR3 region: CASSSLLNTEAFF. The CDR3 region has the DNA TGTGCCAGCAGTTCGTTACTTAACACTGAAGCTTTCTTT.

J is TRBJ1-2 and V is TRBV6-5, with 7 bases fitting TRBD1. Per the germline V gene, CDR1 is MNHEY and CDR2 is SVGAGI. J gave up 7 bases and V 7 bases, and 15 bases lay outside the gene matches. CDR3 length: 15 amino acids. For the CDR3, the DNA is TGTGCCAGCACCTCCAGCTACGTAGGGGGCAGTGGCTACACCTTC. Translation gives CASTSSYVGGSGYTF.

This clone was found a few times. The V gene is TRBV27, the J gene TRBJ2-1, with TRBD2 matching over 9 bases. The CDR3 is made up of 15 amino acids. With 0 bases clipped from V and 4 bases from J, the junction kept 1 base outside the gene matches. From germline, CDR1 is MNHEY and CDR2 SMNVEV (reference sequence). The chain's CDR3 is CASSLSAGGYNEQFF. DNA for the CDR3: TGTGCCAGCAGTTTATCAGCGGGGGGATACAATGAGCAGTTCTTC.

This chain connects TRBV10-3 to TRBJ2-3; tentatively, D is TRBD1 (6 bases). Trimming removed 5 bases from V and 6 bases from J, with 9 bases in between. Germline V lookup: CDR1 ENHRY, CDR2 SYGVKD. The CDR3 length is 12 residues. CDR3 in amino acids: CAISPGQDTQYF. Here the CDR3 DNA reads TGTGCCATCAGTCCCGGACAGGATACGCAGTATTTT.

V usage is TRBV27 and J usage is TRBJ2-3, with 9 bases aligning to TRBD2. The CDR3 length is 18 residues. CDR1 is MNHEY, CDR2 SMNVEV, per germline (reference sequence). The V gene end was trimmed by 5 bases and the J gene end by 5 bases; junction bases not matched to a gene: 17. As DNA, the CDR3 is TGTGCCAGCAGTGCCTCCCTCGGGCGGGGGGGCCGAGGAGATACGCAGTATTTT. This encodes CASSASLGRGGRGDTQYF.

In nucleotides, the CDR3 is TGTGCCAGCAGCCCTCGAGGTTCGGGTGGAAACACCATATATTTT. As protein: CASSPRGSGGNTIYF. The V and J genes are TRBV6-6 and TRBJ1-3; D unclear. CDR3 size: 15 residues. The germline V and J ends were trimmed by 6 bases and 3 bases, with 15 bases remaining between them. The V gene's germline CDR1 is MNHNY and CDR2 SVGAGI (reference sequence).

The rearrangement uses TRBV5-1 and TRBJ1-2; 9 bases agree with TRBD1. The V and J ends lost 3 bases and 6 bases, in that order; junction bases with no gene match: 9. This CDR3 spans 15 amino acids. Looked up from germline, CDR1 is SGHRS and CDR2 is YFSETQ. CDR3 sequence reads: CASSSPGQGGNGYTF. The DNA of the CDR3 is TGCGCCAGCAGCTCACCGGGACAGGGTGGAAATGGCTACACCTTC.

This clone came up once. The chain carries TRBV6-5 and TRBJ2-7, with TRBD2 identical over 10 bases. J gave up 5 bases and V 5 bases, and 9 bases lay outside the gene matches. The CDR3 has 15 residues. In germline, CDR1 is MNHEY, CDR2 SVGAGI. The CDR3 protein is CASSILAGNFNEQYF. CDR3 nucleotides: TGTGCCAGCAGTATACTAGCGGGGAACTTCAACGAGCAGTACTTC.

The chain joins TRBV6-5 to TRBJ1-2; a possible D gene is TRBD1 (5 bases). The length of the CDR3 is 14 residues. Trimming removed 4 bases from V and 2 bases from J, with 11 bases in between. In germline, CDR1 is MNHEY, CDR2 SVGAGI. The CDR3 nucleotides read TGTGCCAGCAGTTCCGGGGGGAAAAACTATGGCTACACCTTC. Its translation: CASSSGGKNYGYTF.

This sequence joins TRBV5-1 and TRBJ1-2; 7 nucleotides match TRBD1. Trimming removed 0 bases from V and 8 bases from J; junction bases left unmatched: 7. Germline values: CDR1 SGHRS, CDR2 YFSETQ. The CDR3 extends over 14 amino acids. The CDR3 DNA reads as TGCGCCAGCAGCTTGGCCGGACAGGCAGACGGCTACACCTTC. It codes for CASSLAGQADGYTF.

This chain joins TRBV3-1 (or the pseudogene TRBV3-2) and TRBJ1-1; 8 positions agree with TRBD1. Germline CDR1 reads LGHDT; CDR2 reads YNNKEL (reference sequence). The V segment lost 6 bases and the J segment 5 bases; nucleotides outside the gene matches: 5. The CDR3 runs 13 residues. The CDR3 DNA follows: TGTGCCAGCAGTACAGGGGGTCGTACTGAAGCTTTCTTT. Its protein is CASSTGGRTEAFF.

This chain links TRBV9 with TRBJ1-3, with TRBD1 as a possible D gene (5 bases). In germline, CDR1 is SGDLS, CDR2 YYNGEE. Trimming took 0 bases from V and 4 from J, leaving 11 bases between them. This CDR3 contains 15 residues. The CDR3 nucleotides are TGTGCCAGCAGCGTAGTAGCAGGGTTCGGAAACACCATATATTTT. Translating gives CASSVVAGFGNTIYF.

The rearrangement links TRBV30 to TRBJ2-2, with D perhaps TRBD2 (5 bases). There are 16 residues in the CDR3. Germline V lookup: CDR1 GTSNPN, CDR2 SVGIG (reference sequence). With 3 bases removed from V and 0 bases from J, the gap between germline ends came to 14 bases. DNA of the CDR3: TGTGCCTGGAGACTGTCAGGACTGGCGAACACCGGGGAGCTGTTTTTT. Residues: CAWRLSGLANTGELFF.

The rearrangement uses TRBV25-1 and TRBJ1-3; weak D call: TRBD1 (5 bases). V shed 7 bases and J shed 2 bases, with 15 bases lying between them. Germline CDR1 is MGHDK and CDR2 is SYGVNS. The length of the CDR3 is 15 residues. The CDR3 nucleotides are TGTGCCAGCACCCTTTCGGGGGGGGCTGGAAACACCATATATTTT. Protein sequence: CASTLSGGAGNTIYF.

V usage is TRBV19 and J usage is TRBJ2-3; 10 bases match TRBD2. CDR3 length equals 15 residues. Per germline, CDR1 LNHDA and CDR2 SQIVND (reference sequence). J gave up 3 bases and V 6 bases, and 6 bases lay outside the gene matches. The CDR3 DNA sequence: TGTGCCAGTAGCCCAATAGCGGGAGGAACAGATACGCAGTATTTT. The encoded protein is CASSPIAGGTDTQYF.

V and J are TRBV7-2 and TRBJ2-4; D perhaps matches TRBD2 (6 bases). The germline V gene has CDR1 SGHTA and CDR2 FQGNSA. The CDR3 sequence is 14 residues long. Trimming pared 7 bases from V and 0 bases from J, leaving 10 bases between. The CDR3: CASTEAGAKNIQYF. As DNA, the CDR3 is TGTGCCAGCACCGAAGCGGGAGCCAAAAACATTCAGTACTTC.